This T cell receptor (beta chain) is from a study of identical twins (dated by TCRdb to about 2016). Context from the whole study: The study deep-sequenced TCR alpha and beta repertoires from monozygotic twins, unrelated adults of various ages and cord blood to test whether fetal clonotypes persist. To rule out contamination, replicate twin experiments were performed at different times with different library preparation protocols. Study-level results and caveats: Excess twin sharing in beta out-of-frame sequences was weaker because fewer shared sequences lowered the signal-to-noise ratio. Because the same donors could not be followed over many years, the conclusions depended on cross-sectional statistical analysis. Compared with coincidental sharing between unrelated individuals, out-of-frame TCR alpha sequences shared between twins had an excess of sequences with low generation probability. Zero-insertion analyses could be partly confounded by invariant T cells such as MAIT and iNKT, although diverse VJ usage argued against such confounding for most clonotypes. Out-of-frame TCR alpha sharing in monozygotic twins was systematically underestimated by recombination models, whereas sharing between unrelated individuals was in agreement with the recombination models. Abundant cord blood beta clonotypes had fewer insertions, young adult naive repertoires showed a similar but weaker trend, and memory repertoires showed no such trend.

Libraries were made using 5' RACE. Sequenced using an Illumina HiSeq 2000. Template switching added a universal primer binding site, and the final cDNA carried a unique molecular identifier that allowed TCR cDNA molecules to be counted accurately. Specific primers in the conserved constant-segment region were used to synthesize first-strand cDNA for the TCR alpha and beta chains. To control for contamination, every cDNA library was double barcoded, receiving both a SMART-Mk sample barcode and Illumina barcodes. TruSeq adapter sequences, together with Illumina sample barcodes, were added in two successive PCR steps. The Illumina HiSeq platform was used with custom primers to sequence TCR alpha and beta cDNA libraries. The paper's data handling went like this. MiGEC was used to process raw reads and extract unique molecular identifiers, and MiXCR was used to find CDR3 positions. Recombination models were inferred per individual with the repgenHMM and IGoR tools using an EM algorithm. The tcR package in R was used for shared clonotype analysis, with sharing normalized by the product of cloneset sizes. To study raw recombination free of thymic and clonal selection effects, out-of-frame nonproductive sequences were analyzed. TCRdb reprocessed the public reads (quality trimming at Q25 with fastp, clone calling with MiXCR) and kept in-frame beta chains. Rows matching on CDR3 protein sequence are summarized as one entry with the most common DNA and genes. The V and J calls reflect TCRdb's pipeline rather than the authors' work. Recorded for this sample are 450,000 or so distinct CDR3 sequences; 13% to 15% of them occurred a single time. Around 0.48% of the sample comes from the top ten.

All donors were healthy Caucasians. Three pairs of female monozygotic twins, all aged roughly 18 to 29 years, made up the twin cohort. Positive isolation kits from Invitrogen were used to isolate CD4+ and CD8+ T cell populations. At the junction V is shortened by 1 base and J by 2 bases, with 9 bases in between. The CDR1 and CDR2 encoded by the germline V gene (reference sequence) are SEHNR and FQNEAQ. The CDR3 spans 14 residues, from the cysteine through the phenylalanine. The DNA shown is the 42-base CDR3, in frame from base 1. This clonotype was seen a handful of times. Its antigen has not been determined. No base quality values were provided; no much bigger clone lies one nucleotide off. The sample was also reused in another study, on yellow fever vaccine responses in identical twins. The other study reports the following: According to the authors, in identical twins the way T cells responded to vaccination appeared partly convergent and partly personalized. In identical twins, the study followed T cell clones that responded to the vaccine with precision.

The TCR comes from a woman in her late teens or twenties in good health. The chain was built from TRBV7-9 and TRBJ2-7; the D region possibly corresponds to TRBD1 (5 bases align). Source material: CD4+ T cells sorted from blood. CDR3 region: CASSLGRATYEQYF. The DNA sequence follows: TGTGCCAGCAGCTTAGGCAGGGCCACCTACGAGCAGTACTTC.